Following are 9 T cell receptor beta chains from one sample sequenced in a study of OX40 agonist ivuxolimab in advanced cancers. The assay was immunoSEQ multiplex PCR, and TCRdb's table has in-frame clones only and misses some. This sample has tens of thousands of clones, with approximately 90% found just once. Sequences were derived from CD4+ or CD8+ T cells sorted from blood, sampled in a trial of the OX40 agonist ivuxolimab. The receptors were sampled from an adult with an advanced solid tumor such as melanoma, head and neck, liver or kidney cancer.

This chain connects TRBV10-3 to TRBJ2-6; D uncertain. The V gene's germline CDR1 is ENHRY and CDR2 SYGVKD. The CDR3 is 14 residues long. Trimming took 5 bases from V and 1 from J, leaving 6 bases between them. The CDR3 region is CAISKESGANVLTF. The CDR3 coding sequence is TGTGCCATCAGTAAGGAGTCTGGGGCCAACGTCCTGACTTTC.

In its sample, this clone ranks as medium-sized. The rearrangement links TRBV27 to TRBJ1-2; maybe TRBD1 (6 bases). The CDR3 contains 14 residues. The germline V gene encodes CDR1 MNHEY and CDR2 SMNVEV (reference sequence). Trimming stripped 4 bases from V and 2 bases from J, with 11 bases between. The CDR3 protein is CASSSITGNYGYTF. CDR3 in DNA: TGTGCCAGCAGTTCCATTACAGGGAACTATGGCTACACCTTC.

This clone has a single count. This rearrangement joins TRBV11-2 to TRBJ2-2; 10 bases fit TRBD2. Germline V gene lookup returns CDR1 SGHAT and CDR2 FQNNGV. The junction had 9 bases not matched to a gene; V was cut back by 6 bases and J by 5 bases. There are 16 residues in the CDR3. CDR3 coding DNA: TGTGCCAGCAGACGCCTAGCGGGAGTTCAGACCGGGGAGCTGTTTTTT. It translates to CASRRLAGVQTGELFF.

The CDR3 reads CASSQGLRGLETQYF. CDR3 nucleotide sequence: TGTGCCAGCAGCCAAGGTCTCAGGGGGCTAGAGACCCAGTACTTC. The chain couples TRBV4-2 to TRBJ2-5; TRBD1 agrees at 8 bases. This CDR3 is 15 amino acids long. CDR1 LGHNA and CDR2 YNFKEQ come from the germline V gene. With V trimmed by 1 base and J by 4 bases, 5 bases remained unmatched.

The rearrangement uses TRBV9 and TRBJ2-1; D might be TRBD2 (6 bases). The V gene lost 7 bases and the J gene lost 4 bases, with 18 bases spanning the gap. Germline loops: CDR1 SGDLS, CDR2 YYNGEE. CDR3 size: 15 residues. The CDR3 reads CASGRRDSLYNEQFF. DNA of the CDR3: TGTGCCAGCGGTCGGAGGGACTCTTTGTACAATGAGCAGTTCTTC.

V and J are TRBV28 and TRBJ1-5, with a possible D match to TRBD1 (5 bases). There are 14 residues in the CDR3. V was shortened by 6 bases and J by 7 bases, with 16 bases between the two germline ends. Germline V gene sequence: CDR1 MDHEN, CDR2 SYDVKM. The CDR3 sequence is CASSLGTWHQPQHF. The DNA for the CDR3 is TGTGCCAGCAGCCTCGGGACGTGGCACCAGCCCCAGCATTTT.

The chain recombines TRBV30 with TRBJ2-2; weak D call: TRBD2 (6 bases). The CDR3 covers 13 residues. Between the trimmed V and J ends, which lost 5 bases and 4 bases, there was a span of 11 bases. CDR1 GTSNPN and CDR2 SVGIG come from the germline V gene (reference sequence). Here the CDR3 reads CAWALAITGELFF. In DNA, the CDR3 is TGTGCCTGGGCCCTAGCGATCACCGGGGAGCTGTTTTTT. The whole variable domain, filled in from reference TRBV30 and TRBJ2-2, reads SQTIHQWPATLVQPVGSPLSLECTVEGTSNPNLYWYRQAAGRGLQLLFYSVGIGQISSEVPQNLSASRPQDRQFILSSKKLLLSDSGFYLCAWALAITGELFFGEGSRLTVL.

This clone was found once. This chain connects TRBV28 to TRBJ1-5; D is perhaps TRBD1 (6 bases). Trimming left V 3 bases short and J 3 bases short, with 12 bases between. CDR1 and CDR2 (germline): MDHEN, SYDVKM. The CDR3 extends over 15 amino acids. CDR3 DNA: TGTGCCAGCAGTTTGTACTGGACAGCCAATCAGCCCCAGCATTTT. Translated: CASSLYWTANQPQHF.

CDR3 sequence reads: CATSSQTGTGFPPRPYEQYF. In DNA, the CDR3 is TGTGCCACCAGCAGTCAGACCGGGACAGGTTTCCCACCAAGACCCTACGAGCAGTACTTC. This chain connects TRBV15 to TRBJ2-7; 8 bases are a match to TRBD1. The CDR3 sequence is 20 residues long. Germline CDR1 is LNHNV and CDR2 is YYDKDF (reference sequence). V dropped 3 bases and J dropped 2; count of bases not matched to a gene: 21.